Below, one TCR beta chain is given with its context. Its recognized antigen is unknown. Base qualities are not at hand, and no much larger clone is one base apart. The sample belongs to a study of T cell repertoires in cytomegalovirus infection (dated 2019 in TCRdb). A note on the overall study: The HLA type of each donor mattered for the analysis, because public TCR beta signatures pointed to carriage of CMV infection along with the matching HLA type.

Counted from cysteine to phenylalanine, this CDR3 has 19 amino acids. Solely the CDR3 DNA is kept, with 57 bases framed from the first base. Compared with germline, V lacks 8 bases and J lacks 2 bases; bases without a gene match: 19. Data came from an Illumina HiSeq 1500. TCRdb took the public reads, trimmed them with fastp at Q25, ran MiXCR for clone calling and kept in-frame beta chains. Each CDR3 protein appears once, grouped with its most common genes and DNA. Across this sample there are hundreds of thousands of distinct CDR3 sequences, with roughly 22% seen only once. Roughly 18% of the sample is held by the ten biggest clonotypes. The paper's findings and limits, for the study overall: The ex vivo response was dominated by HLA-C-restricted CMV-specific TCR beta clonotypes, which also provided the single most frequent clonotype in two of eight donors. Carriers of CMV infection plus the relevant HLA type were discriminated by the cumulative frequency of public TCR beta family members in the study cohort and in an independent roughly 380-donor cohort.

Recombination connected TRBV12-3 or TRBV12-4 to TRBJ2-3, with 10 middle bases fitting TRBD1. The material sequenced was CD8+ T cells from PBMCs. This TCR derives from a human donor in good health (CMV status not recorded). Some clones in this sample may be carry-over from other donors' samples. The CDR3 protein sequence reads: CASRPGTGEANWVTDTQYF. Here is the DNA: TGTGCCAGCCGCCCCGGGACAGGGGAGGCCAACTGGGTCACAGATACGCAGTATTTT.